The clone carrying this TCR beta chain showed up just a few times. Its specificity is unknown. This sample is part of a study of blood T cells in healthy people across ages. General study points: Diversity was estimated from one million T cells, and these estimates were considered underestimates. Per million T cells, TCR beta diversity dropped about linearly as age rose.

A sample-barcoded 5' primer and a J-beta primer mix were used in a second PCR of roughly 7 to 12 cycles. In TCRdb, the 5' RACE reads were re-called with MiXCR into one record per CDR3 protein. This table holds 1.5 million to 2 million distinct CDR3 sequences, about 50% found once. CDR3 length equals 17 residues. V was trimmed by 6 bases and J by 5 bases, leaving 26 bases between them. The germline V gene encodes CDR1 MNHEY and CDR2 SVGEGT. Donors were healthy Caucasian individuals from Russia aged roughly 6 to 90. The clonotype was recovered from a middle-aged woman in good health. Specimen: blood. The chain has TRBV6-2 or TRBV6-3 and TRBJ2-7; D is possibly TRBD2 (6 bases). CDR3 residues: CASRQPASMGLYHEQYF. In DNA form, the CDR3 reads TGTGCCAGCAGACAACCCGCGTCGATGGGACTTTATCACGAGCAGTACTTC.